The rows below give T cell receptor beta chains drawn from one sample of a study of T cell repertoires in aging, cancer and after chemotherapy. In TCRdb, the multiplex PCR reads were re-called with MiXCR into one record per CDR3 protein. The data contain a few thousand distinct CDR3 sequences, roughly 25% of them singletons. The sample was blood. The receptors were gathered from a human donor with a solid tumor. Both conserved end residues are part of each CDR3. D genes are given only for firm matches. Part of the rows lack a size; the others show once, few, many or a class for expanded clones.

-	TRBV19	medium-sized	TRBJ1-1	TGTGCCAGTACCCGGGACGGCCACGGCGCTGAAGCTTTCTTT	CASTRDGHGAEAFF
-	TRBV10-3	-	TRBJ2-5	TGTGCCATCAGTGAGGTAGGGCAGGGAACACAAGAGACCCAGTACTTC	CAISEVGQGTQETQYF
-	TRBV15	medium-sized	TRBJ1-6	TGTGCCACCGCGGAACAGACTAATTCACCCCTCCACTTT	CATAEQTNSPLHF
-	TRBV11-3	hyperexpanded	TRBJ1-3	TGTGCCAGCTCGGCCCGCCGGGGTACCTTGGACACCATATATTTT	CASSARRGTLDTIYF
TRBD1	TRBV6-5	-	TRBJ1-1	TGTGCCAGCAGTTACTCCACAGGGGGCCGGACTGAAGCTTTCTTT	CASSYSTGGRTEAFF
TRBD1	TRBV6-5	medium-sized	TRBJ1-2	TGTGCCAGCAGTAAACAGGGGGCGCTGGGCTACACCTTC	CASSKQGALGYTF
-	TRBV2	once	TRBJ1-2	TGTGCCAGCAGGTCAGGTAGTGGCTACACCTTC	CASRSGSGYTF
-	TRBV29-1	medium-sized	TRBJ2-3	TGCAGCGTTGAAGGCCCGCAGTATTTT	CSVEGPQYF
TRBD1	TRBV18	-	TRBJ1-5	TGTGCCAGCTCACCCTCTGGACAGGGGGCAGGTCAGCCCCAGCATTTT	CASSPSGQGAGQPQHF
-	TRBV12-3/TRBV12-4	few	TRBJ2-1	TGTGCCAGCAGTGGACAGCTCCTTAAGGGAGGGAATGAGCAGTTCTTC	CASSGQLLKGGNEQFF
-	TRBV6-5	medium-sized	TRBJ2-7	TGTGCCAGCAGTTACCGGGAGACTTACGAGCAGTACTTC	CASSYRETYEQYF
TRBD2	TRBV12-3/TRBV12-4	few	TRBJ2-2	TGTGCCAGCAGTCGCCTTAGCGGGAGGGGGGAGCTGTTTTTT	CASSRLSGRGELFF
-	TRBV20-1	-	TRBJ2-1	TGCAGTCCTAGGGCTACCAATGAGCAGTTCTTC	CSPRATNEQFF
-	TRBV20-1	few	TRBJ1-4	TGCAGTGCTACCATGGACAGCGCAACTAATGAAAAACTGTTTTTT	CSATMDSATNEKLFF
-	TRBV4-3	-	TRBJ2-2	TGCGCCAGCAGCCAAGGGTCGGGGGGCACCGGGAAGCTGTTTTTT	CASSQGSGGTGKLFF
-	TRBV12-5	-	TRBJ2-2	TGTGCTAGCAGACAGACTTCGAACACCGGGGAGCTGTTTTTT	CASRQTSNTGELFF
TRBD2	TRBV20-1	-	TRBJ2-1	TGCAGTGCTGGCGGGAGAGTTGGGAATGAGCAGTTCTTC	CSAGGRVGNEQFF
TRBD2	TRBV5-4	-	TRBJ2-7	TGTGCCAGCGGGCTAGCGGGCGCCTACGAGCAGTACTTC	CASGLAGAYEQYF
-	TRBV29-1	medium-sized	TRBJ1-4	TGCAGCGTTTTGCATGGAGAAAAACTGTTTTTT	CSVLHGEKLFF
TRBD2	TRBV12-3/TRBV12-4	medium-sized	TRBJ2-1	TGTGCCAGCACATCCGGGGGGGGCTACAATGAGCAGTTCTTC	CASTSGGGYNEQFF
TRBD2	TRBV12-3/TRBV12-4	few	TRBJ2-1	TGTGCCAGCAGTCTGAGACTAGCGGGGGTCAATGAGCAGTTCTTC	CASSLRLAGVNEQFF
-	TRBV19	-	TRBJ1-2	TGTGCCAGCAGCGGAGAAAGGGACATCCGTGGCTACACCTTC	CASSGERDIRGYTF
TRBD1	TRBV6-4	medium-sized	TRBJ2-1	TGTGCCAGCAGTCCGGACAGGGCTGGTGAGCAGTTCTTC	CASSPDRAGEQFF
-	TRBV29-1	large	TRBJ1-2	TGCAGCGTTGAAGATCGACGGCTGCCCCAAGGTGGCTACACCTTC	CSVEDRRLPQGGYTF
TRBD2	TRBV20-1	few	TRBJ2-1	TGCAGTGCTAGGGGCGGGAGTAGATCTGAGCAGTTCTTC	CSARGGSRSEQFF
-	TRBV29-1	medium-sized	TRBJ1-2	TGCAGCGTTGAAGAACCGGGTATAGGTGGCTACACCTTC	CSVEEPGIGGYTF
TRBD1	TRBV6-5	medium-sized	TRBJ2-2	TGTGCCAGCAGCCGACAGGGTTACACCGGGGAGCTGTTTTTT	CASSRQGYTGELFF
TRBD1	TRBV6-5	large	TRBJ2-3	TGTGCCAGCAGGCTTCACGCTCTAGGGACAGACGGCACAGATACGCAGTATTTT	CASRLHALGTDGTDTQYF